What follows are 21 T cell receptor beta chains derived from one specimen sequenced in a study of blood T cell repertoires in COVID-19. Data came from immunoSEQ multiplex PCR; TCRdb stores just in-frame clones and leaves some out. Seen here are approximately 140,000 clones, approximately 84% observed once, and the top ten hold about a sixth. The sequenced material came from peripheral blood. The receptors stem from a woman over 75 with acute or convalescent COVID-19.

With respect to this clone: The junction and the germline gene differ at one end; a read error may be behind it. The CDR3 nucleotides read TGTGCTAGCAGCACCGGGACAGGGGGGACCGGGGAGCTGTTTTTT. Its translation: CASSTGTGGTGELFF. The chain recombines TRBV7-7 with TRBJ2-2; 11 nucleotides agree with TRBD1. Germline V gives CDR1 SSHAT, CDR2 FNYEAQ (reference sequence). This CDR3 has 15 residues. Filled out from reference TRBV7-7 and TRBJ2-2, the complete variable domain reads GAGVSQSPRYKVTKRGQDVTLRCDPISSHATLYWYQQALGQGPEFLTYFNYEAQPDKSGLPSDRFSAERPEGSISTLTIQRTEQRDSAMYRCASSTGTGGTGELFFGEGSRLTVL.

This chain links TRBV7-2 with TRBJ2-1; 14 bases are shared with TRBD2. The CDR3 has 15 residues. The V gene end was trimmed by 7 bases and the J gene end by 2 bases; junction bases not matched to a gene: 1. Per the germline V gene, CDR1 is SGHTA and CDR2 is FQGNSA. The CDR3 loop is CASKGLAGAYNEQFF. CDR3 DNA sequence: TGTGCCAGCAAGGGACTAGCGGGAGCCTACAATGAGCAGTTCTTC.

The V gene is TRBV5-1, the J gene TRBJ2-7, with D possibly matching TRBD1 (6 bases). V lost 4 bases to trimming and J lost 3 bases, with 17 bases between them. The CDR3 consists of 15 residues. Germline V lookup: CDR1 SGHRS, CDR2 YFSETQ. The CDR3 is CASSPGQMGFYEQYF. CDR3 nucleotides: TGCGCCAGCAGCCCAGGACAGATGGGCTTCTACGAGCAGTACTTC.

The chain carries TRBV14 and TRBJ2-5, with 7 bases identical to TRBD2. Germline loops: CDR1 SGHDN, CDR2 FVKESK. CDR3 length: 16 amino acids. V dropped 1 base and J dropped 1; count of bases not matched to a gene: 6. CDR3 in DNA: TGTGCCAGCAGCCAAGGAACGGCTAGCGGCCAAGAGACCCAGTACTTC. Its translation is CASSQGTASGQETQYF.

V usage is TRBV3-1 (or the pseudogene TRBV3-2) and J usage is TRBJ1-1, with D tentatively TRBD1 (6 bases). This CDR3 region has 14 residues. Germline CDR1 is LGHDT and CDR2 is YNNKEL (reference sequence). Trimming left V 1 base short and J 3 bases short, with 9 bases between. CDR3 region: CASSQGGPDTEAFF. The CDR3 region has the DNA TGTGCCAGCAGCCAAGGGGGGCCGGACACTGAAGCTTTCTTT.

The chain uses TRBV7-2 and TRBJ2-1; 11 nucleotides agree with TRBD2. This CDR3 is 17 amino acids long. Germline V gene lookup returns CDR1 SGHTA and CDR2 FQGNSA. The junction had 10 bases not matched to a gene; V was cut back by 3 bases and J by 6 bases. This chain's CDR3 is CASSFSASGRRGNEQFF. In DNA form, the CDR3 reads TGTGCCAGCAGCTTTTCGGCTAGCGGGAGGAGGGGCAATGAGCAGTTCTTC.

V and J are TRBV7-9 and TRBJ2-2; TRBD2 matches at 8 bases. The CDR3 covers 17 residues. The V and J ends lost 5 bases and 0 bases, in that order; junction bases with no gene match: 8. Germline loops: CDR1 SEHNR, CDR2 FQNEAQ (reference sequence). The DNA for the CDR3 is TGTGCCAGCAGCAAATCTTCGGGACTAGCGAACACCGGGGAGCTGTTTTTT. It yields the protein CASSKSSGLANTGELFF.

The gene calls are TRBV7-8 and TRBJ2-5; 11 bases agree with TRBD2. Germline lookup yields CDR1 SGHVS and CDR2 FQNEAQ. V shed 2 bases, J shed 0 bases, and the junction held 2 bases outside the gene matches. CDR3 length equals 16 residues. The CDR3 here is CASSLRLAGYQETQYF. For the CDR3, the DNA is TGTGCCAGCAGCTTAAGACTAGCGGGGTACCAAGAGACCCAGTACTTC.

The V gene is TRBV2, the J gene TRBJ1-2, with 7 bases fitting TRBD1. The V and J ends lost 6 bases and 2 bases, in that order; junction bases with no gene match: 3. The CDR3 loop spans 13 amino acids. Germline CDR1 is SNHLY and CDR2 is FYNNEI. The CDR3 DNA sequence: TGTGCCAGCAGAGTACAGGGGAACTATGGCTACACCTTC. This sequence encodes CASRVQGNYGYTF.

This chain connects TRBV7-2 to TRBJ1-2; the D gene is possibly TRBD1 (6 bases). Trimming stripped 2 bases from V and 7 bases from J, with 14 bases between. CDR1 SGHTA and CDR2 FQGNSA come from the germline V gene. The CDR3 loop spans 14 amino acids. The CDR3 protein is CASSLNGRGRGYTF. The CDR3 DNA sequence: TGTGCCAGCAGCTTAAACGGCAGGGGACGTGGCTACACCTTC.

The genes are TRBV11-2 and TRBJ2-7; the D gene is possibly TRBD2 (5 bases). Germline V gene lookup returns CDR1 SGHAT and CDR2 FQNNGV. The V gene lost 5 bases and the J gene lost 1 base, with 18 bases spanning the gap. The CDR3 has 16 amino acids. CDR3 amino acids: CASSPHITGISYEQYF. For the CDR3, the DNA is TGTGCCAGCAGCCCACACATTACCGGGATATCCTACGAGCAGTACTTC.

In its sample, this clone was seen a few times. The chain combines TRBV19 with TRBJ2-5; 9 positions match TRBD1. The trim removed 4 bases at V and 5 bases at J, leaving 17 bases unmatched. The CDR3 has 18 amino acids. Germline loops: CDR1 LNHDA, CDR2 SQIVND (reference sequence). CDR3 sequence: CASSTSRDREVIRETQYF. DNA for the CDR3: TGTGCCAGTAGTACGTCCCGGGACAGGGAGGTGATCCGGGAGACCCAGTACTTC.

This chain joins TRBV7-2 and TRBJ2-2, with D unclear. Germline V gene sequence: CDR1 SGHTA, CDR2 FQGNSA. The V and J ends lost 0 bases and 1 base respectively, with 6 bases between them. The CDR3 extends over 15 amino acids. The CDR3 bases are TGTGCCAGCAGCTTAGCGGCGGTGAACACCGGGGAGCTGTTTTTT. Protein sequence: CASSLAAVNTGELFF.

This chain joins TRBV28 and TRBJ2-1; 7 bases map to TRBD2. Per germline, CDR1 MDHEN and CDR2 SYDVKM. V was pared by 2 bases and J by 0 bases, with 7 bases of the junction left unmatched. CDR3 length: 17 amino acids. DNA for the CDR3: TGTGCCAGCAGTTTAAGGGAGGGAGTAGTCTCCTACAATGAGCAGTTCTTC. It yields the protein CASSLREGVVSYNEQFF.

This chain links TRBV5-1 with TRBJ2-2, with 7 bases that match TRBD1. Germline lookup yields CDR1 SGHRS and CDR2 YFSETQ. The CDR3 is 17 residues long. J lost 2 bases, V lost 4 bases, and 11 bases had no gene match. This chain's CDR3 is CASSPGQATSNTGELFF. As DNA, the CDR3 is TGCGCCAGCAGCCCCGGACAGGCAACATCAAACACCGGGGAGCTGTTTTTT.

CDR3 in DNA: TGTGCCAGTAGTAGGGGACAGGGTAGTAGGAACGAGCAGTACTTC. This sequence encodes CASSRGQGSRNEQYF. The V call is TRBV19, the J call TRBJ2-7; 9 bases line up with TRBD1. This CDR3 region has 15 residues. Germline values: CDR1 LNHDA, CDR2 SQIVND (reference sequence). The V and J ends lost 4 bases and 5 bases, in that order; junction bases with no gene match: 9.

This clone was picked up a small number of times. V is TRBV18 and J is TRBJ2-3; TRBD2 matches 9 bases. Germline loops: CDR1 KGHSH, CDR2 LQKENI. The CDR3 has 14 residues. V dropped 2 bases and J dropped 6; count of bases not matched to a gene: 3. As DNA, the CDR3 is TGTGCCAGCTCACCAAGCCTAGCGGGGGATACGCAGTATTTT. Translation: CASSPSLAGDTQYF.

The genes are TRBV27 and TRBJ1-3; 7 bases map to TRBD1. CDR1 MNHEY and CDR2 SMNVEV come from the germline V gene (reference sequence). Trimming removed 9 bases from V and 4 bases from J; junction bases left unmatched: 18. CDR3 length: 17 residues. For the CDR3, the DNA is TGTGCCAGTTCCCCGATGGGGACAGACTCTCTGGGAAACACCATATATTTT. It translates to CASSPMGTDSLGNTIYF.

V and J are TRBV21-1 and TRBJ2-7; the D call in the table, TRBD2, was not verified against the DNA. TRBV21-1 is a recognized pseudogene. The length of the CDR3 is 14 residues. The CDR3, as DNA: TGTGCCAGCAGCCCCCCGAGTCGAGCGAGAGAGCAGTACTTC. It encodes CASSPPSRAREQYF.

V and J are TRBV5-4 and TRBJ2-7; TRBD2 agrees at 9 bases. After removal of 0 bases from V and 3 bases from J, the junction contained 4 bases not matched to a gene. CDR1 is SGHNT, CDR2 YYREEE, per germline (reference sequence). This CDR3 spans 15 amino acids. The CDR3 loop is CASSLAGSGSYEQYF. The CDR3 DNA sequence: TGTGCCAGCAGCTTGGCTGGTAGCGGGAGCTACGAGCAGTACTTC.

The chain employs TRBV5-5 and TRBJ1-1, with 7 bases lining up with TRBD1. Trimming cost V 0 bases and J 2 bases; bases outside gene matches: 7. The germline gives CDR1 SGHKS, CDR2 YYEKEE (reference sequence). The CDR3 length is 16 residues. CDR3 coding DNA: TGTGCCAGCAGCTTGGTTGCGGGACAGTTCAACACTGAAGCTTTCTTT. Its translation: CASSLVAGQFNTEAFF.